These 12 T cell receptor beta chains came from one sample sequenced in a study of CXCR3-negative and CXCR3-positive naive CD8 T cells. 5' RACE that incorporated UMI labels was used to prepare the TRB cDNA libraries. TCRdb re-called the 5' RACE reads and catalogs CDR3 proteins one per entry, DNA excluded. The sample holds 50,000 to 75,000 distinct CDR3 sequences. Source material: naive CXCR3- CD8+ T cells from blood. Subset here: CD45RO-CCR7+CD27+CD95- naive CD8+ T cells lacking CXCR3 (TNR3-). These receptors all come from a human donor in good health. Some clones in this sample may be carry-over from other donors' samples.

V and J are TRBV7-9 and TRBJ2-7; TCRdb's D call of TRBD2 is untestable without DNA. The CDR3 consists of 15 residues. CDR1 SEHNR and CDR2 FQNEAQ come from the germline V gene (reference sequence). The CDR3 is CASSLPRTSGYEQYF.

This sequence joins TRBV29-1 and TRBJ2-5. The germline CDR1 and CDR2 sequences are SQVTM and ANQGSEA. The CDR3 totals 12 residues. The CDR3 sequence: CSVEGGQETQYF.

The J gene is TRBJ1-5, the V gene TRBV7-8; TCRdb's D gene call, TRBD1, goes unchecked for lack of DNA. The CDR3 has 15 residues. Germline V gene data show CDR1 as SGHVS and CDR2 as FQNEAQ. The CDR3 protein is CASSSLGGSRQPQHF.

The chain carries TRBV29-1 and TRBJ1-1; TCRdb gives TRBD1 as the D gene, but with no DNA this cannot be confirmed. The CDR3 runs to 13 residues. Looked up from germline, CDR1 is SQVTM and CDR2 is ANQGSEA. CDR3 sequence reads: CSVADSVYTEAFF.

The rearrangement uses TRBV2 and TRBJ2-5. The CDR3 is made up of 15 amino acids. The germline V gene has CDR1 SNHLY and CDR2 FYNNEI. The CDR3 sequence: CASLPNQDPQETQYF.

CDR3 region: CASSYSSTSGEEETQYF. The chain has TRBV6-5 and TRBJ2-5; TCRdb selects TRBD2, and the lack of DNA leaves this call unchecked. The germline CDR1 and CDR2 sequences are MNHEY and SVGAGI. The CDR3 runs 17 residues.

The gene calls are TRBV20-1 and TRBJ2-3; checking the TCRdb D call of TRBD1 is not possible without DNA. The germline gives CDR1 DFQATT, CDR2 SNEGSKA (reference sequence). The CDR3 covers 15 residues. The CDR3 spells CSAPLASRLTDTQYF.

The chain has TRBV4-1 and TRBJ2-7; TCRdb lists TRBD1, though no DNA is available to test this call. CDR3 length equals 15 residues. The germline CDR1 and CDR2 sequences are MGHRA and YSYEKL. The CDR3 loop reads CASRQGQSSSYEQYF.

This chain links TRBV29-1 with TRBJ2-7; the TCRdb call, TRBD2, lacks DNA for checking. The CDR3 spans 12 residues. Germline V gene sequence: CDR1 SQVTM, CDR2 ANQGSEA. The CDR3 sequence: CSVGRATYEQYF.

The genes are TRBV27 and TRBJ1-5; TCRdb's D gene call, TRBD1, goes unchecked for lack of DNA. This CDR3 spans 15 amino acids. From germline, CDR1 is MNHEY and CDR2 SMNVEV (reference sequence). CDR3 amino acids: CASSVTGGRNQPQHF.

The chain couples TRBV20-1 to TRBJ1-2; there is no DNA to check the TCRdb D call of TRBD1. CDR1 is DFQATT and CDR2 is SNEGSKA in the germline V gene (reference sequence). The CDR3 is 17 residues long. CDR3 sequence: CSARDPETGGPNYGYTF.

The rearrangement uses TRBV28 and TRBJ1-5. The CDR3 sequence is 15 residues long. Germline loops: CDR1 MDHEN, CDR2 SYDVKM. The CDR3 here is CASSLTLLSNQPQHF.